This TCR beta chain was identified during a study of post-analysis software for immune sequencing data. Unique-molecular-identifier-tagged TCR beta cDNA libraries were used. A single record per CDR3 protein comes from TCRdb applying MiXCR to the PCR reads. The top ten hold about 1.8% of the sample, which has 450,000 to 650,000 distinct CDR3 sequences, around 40% seen once. Regarding the study as a whole: Patients carried roughly 5 TRBV segments more frequently than controls did, and TRBV5-6, TRBV5-1 and TRBV20-1 were among them. Multiple sclerosis was associated with a significant reduction in normalized Chao1 diversity relative to controls.

On this clonotype itself: Its antigen is not identified.

Germline lookup yields CDR1 SGHTA and CDR2 FQGNSA. The CDR3 is 13 residues long. Trimming removed 4 bases from V and 3 bases from J, with 10 bases in between. The clonotype was recovered from a girl aged 5 to 17 with multiple sclerosis. V is TRBV7-2 and J is TRBJ2-7; no clear D gene. Sequenced input: blood. The CDR3 reads CASSWRYDYEQYF. The CDR3 DNA reads TGTGCCAGCAGCTGGCGCTATGACTACGAGCAGTACTTC.